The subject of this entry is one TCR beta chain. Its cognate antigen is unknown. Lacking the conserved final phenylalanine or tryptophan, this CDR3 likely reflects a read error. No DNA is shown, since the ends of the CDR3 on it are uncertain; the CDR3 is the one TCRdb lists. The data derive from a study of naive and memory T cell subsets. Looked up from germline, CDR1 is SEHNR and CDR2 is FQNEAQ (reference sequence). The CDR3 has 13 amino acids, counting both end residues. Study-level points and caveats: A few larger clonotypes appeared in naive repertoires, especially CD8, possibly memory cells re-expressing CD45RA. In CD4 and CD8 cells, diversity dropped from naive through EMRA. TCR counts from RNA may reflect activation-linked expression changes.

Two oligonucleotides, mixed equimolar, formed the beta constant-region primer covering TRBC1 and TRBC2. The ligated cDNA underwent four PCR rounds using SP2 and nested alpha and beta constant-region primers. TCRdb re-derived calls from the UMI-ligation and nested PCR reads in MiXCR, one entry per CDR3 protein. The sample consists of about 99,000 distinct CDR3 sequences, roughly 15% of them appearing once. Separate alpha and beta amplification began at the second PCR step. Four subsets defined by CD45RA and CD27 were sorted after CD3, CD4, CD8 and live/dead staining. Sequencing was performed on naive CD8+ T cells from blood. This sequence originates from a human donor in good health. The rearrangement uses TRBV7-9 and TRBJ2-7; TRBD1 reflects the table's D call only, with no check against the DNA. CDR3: CASSSDKTRGGNI.